This passage covers 14 T cell receptor beta chains from one sample sequenced in a study of spatial heterogeneity in lung cancer. TCRdb reanalysed the 5' RACE reads using MiXCR and keeps one entry per CDR3 protein. The sample carries tens of thousands of distinct CDR3 sequences, 9.5% to 15% recorded once. The time point was: sample taken at primary tumor resection. The sequencing here drew on PBMCs, taken at surgery. These receptors all stem from a male donor with early-stage non-small cell lung cancer.

In its sample, this clonotype was seen many times. The chain has TRBV6-2 or TRBV6-3 and TRBJ2-1, with TRBD2 matching over 12 bases. Germline V gives CDR1 MNHEY, CDR2 SVGEGT. The CDR3 has 14 residues. With 7 bases clipped from V and 6 bases from J, the junction kept 4 bases outside the gene matches. The CDR3 DNA is TGTGCCAGCAACCTAGCGGGGGGGTTCAATGAGCAGTTCTTC. Encoded protein: CASNLAGGFNEQFF.

In its sample, this clonotype was seen a few times. The chain has TRBV4-3 and TRBJ2-5, with 10 bases lining up with TRBD2. V lost 0 bases to trimming and J lost 3 bases; unmatched junction nucleotides: 4. This CDR3 has 16 amino acids. CDR1 and CDR2 from the germline V gene are LGHNA and YSLEER. CDR3 in amino acids: CASSQDERGGKETQYF. The CDR3 nucleotides are TGCGCCAGCAGCCAAGATGAGCGGGGGGGCAAAGAGACCCAGTACTTC.

This clonotype has only a few counts. The chain employs TRBV12-3 or TRBV12-4 and TRBJ2-1; 7 bases are a match to TRBD2. V lost 5 bases and J lost 4; bases outside the gene matches: 8. The CDR3 spans 15 residues. This chain's CDR3 is CASSPGLAAYNEQFF. CDR3 sequence (DNA): TGTGCCAGCAGTCCGGGGCTAGCGGCTTACAATGAGCAGTTCTTC.

The chain couples TRBV30 to TRBJ2-7; 8 nucleotides agree with TRBD1. CDR3 length: 14 residues. V lost 4 bases to trimming and J lost 1 base; unmatched junction nucleotides: 6. Germline CDR1 is GTSNPN and CDR2 is SVGIG (reference sequence). The CDR3 spells CAWTGGLSSYEQYF. As DNA, the CDR3 is TGTGCCTGGACAGGGGGCCTGTCTTCCTACGAGCAGTACTTC.

The rearrangement uses TRBV9 and TRBJ1-6; D is unclear. The germline gives CDR1 SGDLS, CDR2 YYNGEE. The CDR3 runs to 16 residues. The V end was cut by 4 bases, the J end by 7 bases, with 18 bases between. In DNA form, the CDR3 reads TGTGCCAGCAGCCCCCAGACGGGAATTTCAAATTCACCCCTCCACTTT. Protein product: CASSPQTGISNSPLHF.

The rearrangement links TRBV5-1 to TRBJ2-1, with D possibly matching TRBD2 (5 bases). The V end was cut by 0 bases, the J end by 2 bases, with 12 bases between. This CDR3 comprises 16 residues. CDR1 and CDR2 (germline): SGHRS, YFSETQ. CDR3 coding DNA: TGCGCCAGCAGCTTGGAGGTAGCGCGGGCCTACAATGAGCAGTTCTTC. Protein sequence: CASSLEVARAYNEQFF.

This clonotype was recorded at least ten times. The chain is built from TRBV7-2 and TRBJ1-5, with 9 nucleotides matching TRBD1. The germline V gene has CDR1 SGHTA and CDR2 FQGNSA. The CDR3 is made up of 14 amino acids. Germline trimming cut 5 bases from V and 7 bases from J; bases unmatched to any gene: 6. The CDR3 coding sequence is TGTGCCAGCAGCGAGGGGACAGGGCACCAGCCCCAGCATTTT. Its protein product is CASSEGTGHQPQHF.

The chain combines TRBV9 with TRBJ2-2, with D perhaps matching TRBD2 (6 bases). V dropped 1 base and J dropped 6 bases, with 16 bases sitting between them. The CDR3 is 16 amino acids. Germline V gene lookup returns CDR1 SGDLS and CDR2 YYNGEE. DNA for the CDR3: TGTGCCAGCAGCGTAAGTGGGAGGAACTTAGCCGGGGAGCTGTTTTTT. It translates to CASSVSGRNLAGELFF.

This clonotype has more than one count but fewer than ten. This chain links TRBV6-2 or TRBV6-3 with TRBJ2-3; possible D gene TRBD2, 5 bases. The CDR3 has 13 amino acids. The V gene lost 8 bases and the J gene lost 1 base, with 10 bases spanning the gap. Germline CDR1 and CDR2: MNHEY and SVGEGT. CDR3 nucleotide sequence: TGTGCCAGCCTAAGGACTCGCACAGATACGCAGTATTTT. It is translated as CASLRTRTDTQYF.

The gene calls are TRBV7-9 and TRBJ2-7; unclear D gene. The CDR3 runs 15 residues. Deletions cut 1 base from V and 0 bases from J, with 10 bases between. Germline loops: CDR1 SEHNR, CDR2 FQNEAQ (reference sequence). CDR3 sequence: CASSLDPQDSYEQYF. The CDR3 DNA sequence: TGTGCCAGCAGCTTAGACCCCCAGGACTCCTACGAGCAGTACTTC. Using reference TRBV7-9 and TRBJ2-7 for the parts outside the CDR3, the full variable domain is DTGVSQNPRHKITKRGQNVTFRCDPISEHNRLYWYRQTLGQGPEFLTYFQNEAQLEKSRLLSDRFSAERPKGSFSTLEIQRTEQGDSAMYLCASSLDPQDSYEQYFGPGTRLTVT.

The genes are TRBV28 and TRBJ2-5; 9 nucleotides align to TRBD1. There are 14 residues in the CDR3. Germline trimming cut 7 bases from V and 2 bases from J; bases unmatched to any gene: 5. Looked up from germline, CDR1 is MDHEN and CDR2 is SYDVKM. For the CDR3, the DNA is TGTGCCAGCAATCTTGACAGGGGGCAAGAGACCCAGTACTTC. Translation gives CASNLDRGQETQYF.

In its sample, this clonotype was seen many times. V and J are TRBV3-1 and TRBJ2-7, with 8 bases lining up with TRBD1. The CDR3 is 17 amino acids. The germline gives CDR1 LGHDT, CDR2 YNNKEL (reference sequence). The trim removed 4 bases at V and 2 bases at J, leaving 13 bases unmatched. The CDR3 loop reads CASSRQKQTGVPYEQYF. The CDR3 DNA is TGTGCCAGCAGCCGACAGAAACAGACAGGGGTTCCCTACGAGCAGTACTTC.

The rearrangement joins TRBV7-9 to TRBJ2-3, with D perhaps matching TRBD1 or TRBD2 (5 bases each). The CDR3 has 14 residues. Trimming removed 2 bases from V and 1 base from J, with 7 bases in between. Germline-derived CDR1 and CDR2 are SEHNR and FQNEAQ (reference sequence). Written as DNA, the CDR3 is TGTGCCAGCAGCTTACGAGGGGGCACAGATACGCAGTATTTT. It specifies CASSLRGGTDTQYF.

V and J are TRBV20-1 and TRBJ1-2; D call uncertain. V lost 3 bases and J 8 bases, leaving 19 bases between the germline ends. Germline lookup yields CDR1 DFQATT and CDR2 SNEGSKA (reference sequence). This CDR3 region has 14 residues. CDR3 sequence: CSARSRGPISGYTF. CDR3 nucleotide sequence: TGCAGTGCTAGGAGTAGAGGGCCTATTAGCGGCTACACCTTC.